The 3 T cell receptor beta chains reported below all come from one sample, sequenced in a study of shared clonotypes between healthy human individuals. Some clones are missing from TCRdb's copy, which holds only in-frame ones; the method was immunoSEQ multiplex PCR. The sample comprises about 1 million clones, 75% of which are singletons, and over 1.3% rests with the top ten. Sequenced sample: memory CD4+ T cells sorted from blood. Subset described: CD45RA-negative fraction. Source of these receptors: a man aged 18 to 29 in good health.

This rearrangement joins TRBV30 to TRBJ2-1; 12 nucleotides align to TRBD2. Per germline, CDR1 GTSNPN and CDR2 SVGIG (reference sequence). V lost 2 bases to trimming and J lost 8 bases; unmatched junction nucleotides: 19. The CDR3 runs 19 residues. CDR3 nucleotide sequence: TGTGCCTGGAGTCCCACCAATCTAGCGGGAGGGCTTGGGGATTATGAGCAGTTCTTC. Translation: CAWSPTNLAGGLGDYEQFF. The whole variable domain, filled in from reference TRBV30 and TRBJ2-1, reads SQTIHQWPATLVQPVGSPLSLECTVEGTSNPNLYWYRQAAGRGLQLLFYSVGIGQISSEVPQNLSASRPQDRQFILSSKKLLLSDSGFYLCAWSPTNLAGGLGDYEQFFGPGTRLTVL.

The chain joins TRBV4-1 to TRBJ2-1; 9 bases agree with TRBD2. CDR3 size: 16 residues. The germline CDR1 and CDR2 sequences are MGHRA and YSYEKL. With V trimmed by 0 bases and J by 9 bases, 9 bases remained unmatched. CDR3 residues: CASSQDGAGGKGEQFF. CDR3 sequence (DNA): TGCGCCAGCAGCCAAGACGGCGCGGGGGGGAAGGGTGAGCAGTTCTTC.

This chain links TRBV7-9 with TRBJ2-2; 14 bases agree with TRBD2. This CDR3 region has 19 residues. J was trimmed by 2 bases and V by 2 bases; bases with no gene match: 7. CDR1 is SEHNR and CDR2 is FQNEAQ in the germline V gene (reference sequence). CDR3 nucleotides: TGTGCCAGCAGCTTAAGGGGACTAGCGGGGGCCTTAAACACCGGGGAGCTGTTTTTT. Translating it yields CASSLRGLAGALNTGELFF. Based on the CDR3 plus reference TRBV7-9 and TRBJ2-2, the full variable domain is DTGVSQNPRHKITKRGQNVTFRCDPISEHNRLYWYRQTLGQGPEFLTYFQNEAQLEKSRLLSDRFSAERPKGSFSTLEIQRTEQGDSAMYLCASSLRGLAGALNTGELFFGEGSRLTVL.